This is a list of T cell receptor beta chains from one sample in a study of blood T cell repertoires in COVID-19. Clones were sequenced by immunoSEQ multiplex PCR, and TCRdb holds only the in-frame ones, with some missing. The data hold about 300,000 clones, with roughly 90% observed a single time. Sequencing was done on a sample of peripheral blood. Receptors originate from a man aged 18-30 years who had recovered from COVID-19. CDR3s include the opening cysteine and the closing phenylalanine or tryptophan. The D gene is left open where the match is weak.

v_gene | d_gene | CDR3aa
TRBV27 | TRBD1 | CASSFWRQGPNTGELFF
TRBV5-4 | TRBD1 | CASSLLQGVMNTEAFF
TRBV2 | TRBD1 | CASRNDRGSEAFF
TRBV7-9 | - | CASSLDTPFMFF
TRBV4-3 | - | CASSQERTAFYGYTF
TRBV25-1 | - | CASSERRGRIYGYTF
TRBV5-4 | - | CASSSGVGGATNEKLFF
TRBV27 | - | CASSPIVTSGANVLTF
TRBV5-1 | TRBD2 | CASSLRSLAGITGELFF
TRBV15 | - | CATSRDVGGQETQYF
TRBV12-5 | - | CASGLRLVGEQYF
TRBV19 | - | CASSLSPILQETQYF
TRBV3-1/TRBV3-2 | - | CASSQKQGSLVGEQYF
TRBV4-1 | - | CASSQGPDIAYEQYF
TRBV6-2/TRBV6-3 | - | CASSYGDSYEQYF
TRBV28 | TRBD2 | CATATSGGFNEQFF